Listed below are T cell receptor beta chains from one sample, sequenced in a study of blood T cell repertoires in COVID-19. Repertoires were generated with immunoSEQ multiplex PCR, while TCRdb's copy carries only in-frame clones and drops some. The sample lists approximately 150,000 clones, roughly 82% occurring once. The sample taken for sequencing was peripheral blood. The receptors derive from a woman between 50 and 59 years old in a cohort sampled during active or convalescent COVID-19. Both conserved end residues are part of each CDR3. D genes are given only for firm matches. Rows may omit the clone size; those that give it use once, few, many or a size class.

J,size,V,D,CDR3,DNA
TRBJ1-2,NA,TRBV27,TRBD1,CASGPQGARGYTF,TGTGCCAGCGGACCACAGGGGGCGCGGGGCTACACCTTC
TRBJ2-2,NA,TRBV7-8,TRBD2,CASSQRGANTGELFF,TGTGCCAGCAGCCAGCGGGGGGCAAACACCGGGGAGCTGTTTTTT
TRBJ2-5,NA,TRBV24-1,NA,CATSDLDGRNSETQYF,TGTGCCACCAGTGATTTGGATGGGAGGAACTCTGAGACCCAGTACTTC
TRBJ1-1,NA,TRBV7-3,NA,CASSLNGQGTEAFF,TGTGCCAGCAGCTTAAACGGTCAGGGGACTGAAGCTTTCTTT
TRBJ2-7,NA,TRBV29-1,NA,CSVSKTGNEQYF,TGCAGCGTTAGCAAAACAGGGAACGAGCAGTACTTC
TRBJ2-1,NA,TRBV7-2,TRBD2,CASSTRTSHEQFF,TGTGCCAGCAGCACCCGGACTAGCCATGAGCAGTTCTTC
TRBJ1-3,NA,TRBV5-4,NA,CASSLQGATGNTIYF,TGTGCCAGCAGCTTACAGGGAGCCACCGGAAACACCATATATTTT
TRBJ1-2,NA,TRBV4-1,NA,CASSQDRQLSYGYTF,TGCGCCAGCAGCCAAGATAGACAGCTCTCCTATGGCTACACCTTC
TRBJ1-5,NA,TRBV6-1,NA,CASSEGGEWQPQHF,TGTGCCAGCAGTGAAGGTGGGGAGTGGCAGCCCCAGCATTTT
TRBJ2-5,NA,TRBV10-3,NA,CAISEQQQTQYF,TGTGCCATCAGTGAGCAACAACAGACCCAGTACTTC
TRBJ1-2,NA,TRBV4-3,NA,CASSLGWAGNTYGYTF,TGCGCCAGCAGCCTGGGCTGGGCAGGAAATACTTATGGCTACACCTTC
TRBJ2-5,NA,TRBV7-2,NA,CASSLARIVIETQYF,TGTGCCAGCAGCTTAGCCCGCATAGTAATCGAGACCCAGTACTTC
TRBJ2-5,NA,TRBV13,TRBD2,CASSLGSTSERETQYF,TGTGCCAGCAGCTTAGGGTCGACTAGCGAGCGGGAGACCCAGTACTTC
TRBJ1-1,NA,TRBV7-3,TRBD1,CASSQQGSGTEAFF,TGTGCCAGCAGTCAACAGGGGAGTGGGACTGAAGCTTTCTTT
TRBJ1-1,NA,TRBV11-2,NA,CASSLSRVRGLSNTEAFF,TGTGCCAGCAGCTTATCCCGCGTCAGGGGTCTATCCAACACTGAAGCTTTCTTT
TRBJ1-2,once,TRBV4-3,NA,CASSQVRSDYGYTF,TGCGCCAGCAGCCAAGTTCGGAGCGACTATGGCTACACCTTC
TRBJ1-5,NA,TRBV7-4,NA,CASSFSGQGHNQPQHF,TGTGCCAGCAGCTTTTCCGGCCAGGGTCACAATCAGCCCCAGCATTTT
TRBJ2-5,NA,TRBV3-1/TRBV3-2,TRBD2,CASSQDRGSGLRQETQYF,TGTGCCAGCAGCCAAGATCGGGGTAGCGGGTTACGGCAAGAGACCCAGTACTTC
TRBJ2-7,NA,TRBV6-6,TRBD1,CASSQNHPWGQGGDYEQYF,TGTGCCAGCAGTCAAAACCACCCGTGGGGACAGGGGGGTGACTACGAGCAGTACTTC
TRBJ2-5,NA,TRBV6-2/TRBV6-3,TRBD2,CASSSGGQYF,TGTGCCAGCAGTTCCGGGGGGCAGTACTTC
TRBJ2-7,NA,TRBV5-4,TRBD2,CASSPPGRGDYEQYF,TGTGCCAGCAGCCCACCGGGGCGGGGGGACTACGAGCAGTACTTC
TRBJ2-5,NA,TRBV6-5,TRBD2,CASNSGTNLGKTQYF,TGTGCCAGCAATAGCGGGACAAACCTGGGGAAGACCCAGTACTTC
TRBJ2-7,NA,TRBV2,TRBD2,CASSGDYHYEQYF,TGTGCCAGCAGTGGGGACTACCACTACGAGCAGTACTTC
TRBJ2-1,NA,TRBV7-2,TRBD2,CASSLISPTSGGPEQFF,TGTGCCAGCAGCTTAATCAGCCCGACTAGCGGGGGACCTGAGCAGTTCTTC
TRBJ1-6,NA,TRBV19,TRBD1,CASSTTDRPNSPLHF,TGTGCCAGTAGTACAACGGACAGGCCTAATTCACCCCTCCACTTT
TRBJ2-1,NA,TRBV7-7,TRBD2,CASSLGASGGGDEQFF,TGTGCTAGCAGCTTGGGGGCTAGCGGGGGCGGCGATGAGCAGTTCTTC
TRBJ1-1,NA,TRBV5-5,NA,CASSYGTRVVAEAFF,TGTGCCAGCAGCTACGGGACTCGGGTGGTCGCTGAAGCTTTCTTT
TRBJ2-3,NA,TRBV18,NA,CASSPPGALTDTQYF,TGTGCCAGCTCACCACCGGGGGCCCTCACAGATACGCAGTATTTT
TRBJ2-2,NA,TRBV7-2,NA,CASSSTGIAGELFF,TGTGCCAGCAGCTCAACAGGGATCGCCGGGGAGCTGTTTTTT
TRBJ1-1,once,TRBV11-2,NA,CASSLSSGGTEAFF,TGTGCCAGCAGCTTAAGCAGTGGGGGGACTGAAGCTTTCTTT
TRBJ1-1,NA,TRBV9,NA,CASSVRGTNTEAFF,TGTGCCAGCAGCGTACGGGGAACGAACACTGAAGCTTTCTTT
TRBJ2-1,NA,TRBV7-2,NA,CASRDAGANEQFF,TGTGCCAGCAGGGACGCAGGGGCCAATGAGCAGTTCTTC
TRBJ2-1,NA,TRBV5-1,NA,CASSELTSSYNEQFF,TGCGCCAGCAGCGAACTAACCAGCTCCTACAATGAGCAGTTCTTC
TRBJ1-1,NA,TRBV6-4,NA,CASSDSRRNTEAFF,TGTGCCAGCAGTGACTCGAGAAGGAACACTGAAGCTTTCTTT
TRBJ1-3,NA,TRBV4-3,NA,CASSQDWAASGNTIYF,TGCGCCAGCAGCCAAGATTGGGCAGCCTCTGGAAACACCATATATTTT
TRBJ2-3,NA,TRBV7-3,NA,CASSPLQGDTQYF,TGTGCCAGCAGCCCGCTCCAGGGGGATACGCAGTATTTT
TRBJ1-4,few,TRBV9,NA,CASSGPRGGSNEKLFF,TGTGCCAGCAGCGGGCCCCGGGGGGGGAGTAATGAAAAACTGTTTTTT
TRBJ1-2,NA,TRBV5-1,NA,CASSLDDRPYGYTF,TGCGCCAGCAGCTTGGATGACAGACCCTATGGCTACACCTTC
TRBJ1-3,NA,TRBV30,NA,CAWNRVSSGNTIYF,TGTGCCTGGAACCGGGTTTCCTCTGGAAACACCATATATTTT
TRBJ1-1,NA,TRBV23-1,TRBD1,CASGRQGNTEAFF,TGCGCCAGCGGAAGACAGGGGAACACTGAAGCTTTCTTT
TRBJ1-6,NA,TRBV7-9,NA,CAGGRDENSPLHF,TGTGCCGGAGGGAGAGATGAGAATTCACCCCTCCACTTT
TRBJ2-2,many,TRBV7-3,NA,CASSSTTAAGELFF,TGTGCCAGCAGCTCGACTACAGCGGCCGGGGAGCTGTTTTTT
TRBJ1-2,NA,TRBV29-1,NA,CSVEIGDGQIISYTF,TGCAGCGTTGAGATCGGCGACGGACAGATTATAAGCTACACCTTC
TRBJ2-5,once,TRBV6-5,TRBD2,CASSLGLAGHQETQYF,TGTGCCAGCAGTTTGGGACTAGCGGGGCACCAAGAGACCCAGTACTTC
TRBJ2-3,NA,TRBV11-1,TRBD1,CASSFSPGTGPDTQYF,TGTGCCAGCAGCTTTTCCCCCGGGACAGGGCCAGATACGCAGTATTTT
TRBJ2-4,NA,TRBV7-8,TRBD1,CASSLVAEYRGAKNIQYF,TGTGCCAGCAGCTTAGTAGCGGAATACAGGGGGGCCAAAAACATTCAGTACTTC
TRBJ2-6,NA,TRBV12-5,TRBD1,CASGSGQVVSGANVLTF,TGTGCTAGTGGTTCGGGACAGGTAGTCTCTGGGGCCAACGTCCTGACTTTC
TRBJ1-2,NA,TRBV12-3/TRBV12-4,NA,CASSLLRRGGYTF,TGTGCCAGCAGTTTATTACGGCGCGGTGGCTACACCTTC